This passage covers 17 T cell receptor beta chains from one sample sequenced in a study of T cell responses to AZD1222 COVID-19 vaccine. Some clones are missing from TCRdb's copy, which holds only in-frame ones; the method was immunoSEQ multiplex PCR. The sample has approximately 25,000 clones, around 93% seen once. Sequences were derived from peripheral blood, sampled 28 days after the second AZD1222 dose. All receptors come from an adult who received the AZD1222 COVID-19 vaccine.

This CDR3 reads CASSVDTRTEAFF. The CDR3 DNA is TGTGCCAGCAGTGTGGACACCCGCACTGAAGCTTTCTTT. This chain uses TRBV12-3 or TRBV12-4 with TRBJ1-1; D might be TRBD1 (5 bases). The CDR3 consists of 13 residues. V lost 5 bases, J lost 4 bases, and 11 bases lay in between.

The chain links TRBV3-1 (or the pseudogene TRBV3-2) to TRBJ1-5; D uncertain. Germline-derived CDR1 and CDR2 are LGHDT and YNNKEL (reference sequence). This CDR3 spans 16 amino acids. Trimming pared 0 bases from V and 0 bases from J, leaving 9 bases between. The CDR3 is CASSQDHWDSNQPQHF. The DNA of the CDR3 is TGTGCCAGCAGCCAAGATCATTGGGATAGCAATCAGCCCCAGCATTTT.

The CDR3: CATSDNREAFF. The DNA of the CDR3 is TGTGCCACCAGTGATAACAGGGAAGCTTTCTTT. This chain links TRBV24-1 with TRBJ1-1; D is possibly TRBD1 (5 bases). Trimming shortened V by 3 bases and J by 8 bases, and 6 bases separated the two germline ends. This CDR3 region has 11 residues. CDR1 and CDR2 (germline): KGHDR, SFDVKD.

V and J are TRBV9 and TRBJ2-1; D may be TRBD1 (6 bases). Germline V gives CDR1 SGDLS, CDR2 YYNGEE. This CDR3 contains 14 residues. V was cut by 3 bases and J by 6 bases, with 13 bases left in between. The CDR3 nucleotides read TGTGCCAGCAGCGATACAGGGTGGGGCAATGAGCAGTTCTTC. This gives the protein CASSDTGWGNEQFF.

The chain links TRBV19 to TRBJ1-3; D gene ambiguous. The length of the CDR3 is 15 residues. CDR1 and CDR2 (germline): LNHDA, SQIVND (reference sequence). Trimming removed 3 bases from V and 0 bases from J, with 9 bases in between. The CDR3 DNA is TGTGCCAGTAGTATTTATACAACCTCTGGAAACACCATATATTTT. Encoded protein: CASSIYTTSGNTIYF.

This clone is classed as medium-sized (0.01 to 0.1%). The genes are TRBV29-1 and TRBJ2-2; 8 nucleotides line up with TRBD2. J was trimmed by 4 bases and V by 4 bases; bases with no gene match: 8. The germline V gene has CDR1 SQVTM and CDR2 ANQGSEA. CDR3 length: 15 residues. CDR3 DNA: TGCAGCGTTGTCCCAGCGGGAGTCCCCACCGGGGAGCTGTTTTTT. Translation gives CSVVPAGVPTGELFF.

V and J are TRBV19 and TRBJ1-1; D gene unclear. Germline V gene data show CDR1 as LNHDA and CDR2 as SQIVND (reference sequence). The CDR3 is 14 amino acids. Trimming took 5 bases from V and 4 from J, leaving 14 bases between them. The CDR3 sequence is CASSVLGRLTEAFF. Written as DNA, the CDR3 is TGTGCCAGTAGTGTGCTCGGGAGGCTCACTGAAGCTTTCTTT.

The chain employs TRBV29-1 and TRBJ1-2; D may be TRBD1 (6 bases). V lost 0 bases and J 8 bases, leaving 10 bases between the germline ends. There are 12 residues in the CDR3. The germline CDR1 and CDR2 sequences are SQVTM and ANQGSEA. This chain's CDR3 is CSVEDLRGGYTF. Written as DNA, the CDR3 is TGCAGCGTTGAAGATCTGAGGGGGGGCTACACCTTC.

Here the CDR3 reads CSVVGQGVATEAFF. The CDR3 nucleotides read TGCAGCGTGGTGGGACAGGGGGTAGCCACTGAAGCTTTCTTT. The chain joins TRBV29-1 to TRBJ1-1; 11 bases are shared with TRBD1. Trimming removed 6 bases from V and 4 bases from J; junction bases left unmatched: 7. CDR1 is SQVTM and CDR2 is ANQGSEA in the germline V gene. The CDR3 has 14 amino acids.

The genes are TRBV27 and TRBJ2-2; 7 bases fit TRBD1. The CDR3 contains 18 residues. With V trimmed by 1 base and J by 2 bases, 10 bases remained unmatched. Germline V lookup: CDR1 MNHEY, CDR2 SMNVEV (reference sequence). The CDR3 loop is CASSLYSGQVKNTGELFF. The DNA for the CDR3 is TGTGCCAGCAGTTTATATTCCGGACAGGTGAAAAACACCGGGGAGCTGTTTTTT.

V gene TRBV19 combines with J gene TRBJ1-5; 10 bases agree with TRBD1. The V and J ends lost 3 bases and 6 bases, in that order; junction bases with no gene match: 5. Germline V gene sequence: CDR1 LNHDA, CDR2 SQIVND (reference sequence). The CDR3 covers 15 residues. The CDR3 reads CASSIRGQGGQPQHF. CDR3 DNA: TGTGCCAGTAGTATTCGCGGACAGGGGGGTCAGCCCCAGCATTTT.

V and J are TRBV19 and TRBJ1-1, with unresolved D. The CDR3 extends over 14 amino acids. Trimming shortened V by 7 bases and J by 0 bases, and 12 bases separated the two germline ends. Germline V lookup: CDR1 LNHDA, CDR2 SQIVND (reference sequence). Here the CDR3 reads CASTRAVLNTEAFF. The CDR3 nucleotides read TGTGCCAGTACTAGGGCCGTGTTGAACACTGAAGCTTTCTTT.

The chain has TRBV5-1 and TRBJ1-4, with TRBD1 identical over 7 bases. CDR1 and CDR2 from the germline V gene are SGHRS and YFSETQ. The trim removed 3 bases at V and 6 bases at J, leaving 5 bases unmatched. This CDR3 region has 14 residues. The CDR3, as DNA: TGCGCCAGCAGCTCACGACAGGGTGATGAAAAACTGTTTTTT. Translation gives CASSSRQGDEKLFF.

The rearrangement joins TRBV4-3 to TRBJ2-6, with D unclear. Looked up from germline, CDR1 is LGHNA and CDR2 is YSLEER. The CDR3 spans 16 residues. The V and J ends lost 0 bases and 0 bases respectively, with 6 bases between them. CDR3 sequence reads: CASSQDHSSGANVLTF. The DNA for the CDR3 is TGCGCCAGCAGCCAAGATCATTCCTCTGGGGCCAACGTCCTGACTTTC.

The rearrangement links TRBV12-5 to TRBJ1-2, with TRBD1 matching 7 bases. The junction had 11 bases not matched to a gene; V was cut back by 0 bases and J by 7 bases. This CDR3 region has 16 residues. CDR1 is LGHNT and CDR2 is FRNRAP in the germline V gene. For the CDR3, the DNA is TGTGCTAGTGGTTTGGTTGGGATGACAGGGTGGAGTGGCTACACCTTC. Residues: CASGLVGMTGWSGYTF.

The rearrangement links TRBV5-1 to TRBJ2-3; a weak D match, TRBD1 (6 bases). Trimming pared 7 bases from V and 4 bases from J, leaving 19 bases between. This CDR3 comprises 15 residues. The germline V gene has CDR1 SGHRS and CDR2 YFSETQ. CDR3 nucleotide sequence: TGCGCCAGCGGCCGTAGGGGGAGTAGCCCAGATACGCAGTATTTT. Protein: CASGRRGSSPDTQYF.

The chain employs TRBV5-4 and TRBJ1-6, with 7 positions matching TRBD1. Germline CDR1 SGHNT, CDR2 YYREEE (reference sequence). The CDR3 is 12 amino acids. The ends lost 5 bases at V and 8 bases at J; junction bases unmatched: 1. The CDR3 sequence: CASRQGYSPLHF. CDR3 nucleotides: TGTGCCAGCAGACAGGGGTATTCACCCCTCCACTTT.